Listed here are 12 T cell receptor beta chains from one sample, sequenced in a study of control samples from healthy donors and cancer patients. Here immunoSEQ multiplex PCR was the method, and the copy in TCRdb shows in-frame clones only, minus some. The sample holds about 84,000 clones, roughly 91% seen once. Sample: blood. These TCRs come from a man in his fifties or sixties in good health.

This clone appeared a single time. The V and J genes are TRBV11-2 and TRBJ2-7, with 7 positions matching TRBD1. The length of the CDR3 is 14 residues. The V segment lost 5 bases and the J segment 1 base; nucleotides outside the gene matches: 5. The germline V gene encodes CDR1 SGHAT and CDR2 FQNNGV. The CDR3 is CASSKRQGSYEQYF. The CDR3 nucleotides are TGTGCCAGCAGCAAAAGACAGGGTTCCTACGAGCAGTACTTC.

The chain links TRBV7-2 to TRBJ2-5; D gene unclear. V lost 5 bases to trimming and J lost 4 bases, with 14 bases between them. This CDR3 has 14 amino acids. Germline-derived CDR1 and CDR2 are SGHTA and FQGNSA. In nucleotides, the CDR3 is TGTGCCAGCAGCCCTACCTCTCCAGGAGAGACCCAGTACTTC. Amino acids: CASSPTSPGETQYF.

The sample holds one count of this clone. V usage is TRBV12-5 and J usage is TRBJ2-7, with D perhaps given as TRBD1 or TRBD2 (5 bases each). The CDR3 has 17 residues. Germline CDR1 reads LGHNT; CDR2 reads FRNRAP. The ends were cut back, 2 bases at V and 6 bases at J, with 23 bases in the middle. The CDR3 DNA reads TGTGCTAGTGGTTTGCTCCGCTCCAGGGAGTTAGGGCTCGAGCAGTACTTC. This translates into CASGLLRSRELGLEQYF.

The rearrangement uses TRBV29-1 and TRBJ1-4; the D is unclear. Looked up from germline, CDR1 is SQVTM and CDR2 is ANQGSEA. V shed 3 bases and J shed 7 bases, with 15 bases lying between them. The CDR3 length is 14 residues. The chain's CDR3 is CSVDSGLRGEKLFF. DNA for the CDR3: TGCAGCGTTGACTCAGGTCTCCGAGGTGAAAAACTGTTTTTT.

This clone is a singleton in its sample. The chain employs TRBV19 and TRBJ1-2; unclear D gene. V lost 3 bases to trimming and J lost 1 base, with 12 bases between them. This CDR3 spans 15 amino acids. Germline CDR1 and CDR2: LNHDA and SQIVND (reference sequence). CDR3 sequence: CASSMDGIFNYGYTF. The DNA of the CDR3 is TGTGCCAGTAGTATGGACGGAATTTTTAACTATGGCTACACCTTC. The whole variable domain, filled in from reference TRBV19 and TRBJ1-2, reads DGGITQSPKYLFRKEGQNVTLSCEQNLNHDAMYWYRQDPGQGLRLIYYSQIVNDFQKGDIAEGYSVSREKKESFPLTVTSAQKNPTAFYLCASSMDGIFNYGYTFGSGTRLTVV.

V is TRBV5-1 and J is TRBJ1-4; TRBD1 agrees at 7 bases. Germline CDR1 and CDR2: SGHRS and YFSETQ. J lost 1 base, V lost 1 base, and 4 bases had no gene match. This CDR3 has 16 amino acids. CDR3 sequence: CASSLSQGGTNEKLFF. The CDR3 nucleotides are TGCGCCAGCAGCTTGAGCCAGGGGGGAACTAATGAAAAACTGTTTTTT.

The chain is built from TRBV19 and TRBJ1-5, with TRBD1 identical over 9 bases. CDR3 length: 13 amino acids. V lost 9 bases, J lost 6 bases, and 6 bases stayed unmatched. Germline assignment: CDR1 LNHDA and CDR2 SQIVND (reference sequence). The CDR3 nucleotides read TGTGCCAGCCGACAGGGGGTACCTCAGCCCCAGCATTTT. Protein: CASRQGVPQPQHF. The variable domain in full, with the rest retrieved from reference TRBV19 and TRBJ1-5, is DGGITQSPKYLFRKEGQNVTLSCEQNLNHDAMYWYRQDPGQGLRLIYYSQIVNDFQKGDIAEGYSVSREKKESFPLTVTSAQKNPTAFYLCASRQGVPQPQHFGDGTRLSIL.

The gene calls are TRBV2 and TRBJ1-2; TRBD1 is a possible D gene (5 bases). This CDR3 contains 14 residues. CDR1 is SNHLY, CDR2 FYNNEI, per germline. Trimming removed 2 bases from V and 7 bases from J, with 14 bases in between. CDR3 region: CASSEIRVSSGYTF. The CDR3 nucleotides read TGTGCCAGCAGTGAAATCAGGGTCTCTTCTGGCTACACCTTC.

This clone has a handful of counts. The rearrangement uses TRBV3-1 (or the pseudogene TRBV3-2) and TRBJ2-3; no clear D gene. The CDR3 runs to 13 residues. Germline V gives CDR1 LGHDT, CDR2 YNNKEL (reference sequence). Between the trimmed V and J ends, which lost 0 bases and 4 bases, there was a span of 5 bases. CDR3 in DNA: TGTGCCAGCAGCCAAGATAGGGCAGATACGCAGTATTTT. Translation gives CASSQDRADTQYF.

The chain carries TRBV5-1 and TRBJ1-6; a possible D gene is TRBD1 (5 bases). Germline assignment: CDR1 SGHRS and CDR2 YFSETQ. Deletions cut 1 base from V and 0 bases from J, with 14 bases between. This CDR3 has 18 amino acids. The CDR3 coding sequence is TGCGCCAGCAGCTTGAATGGCGGGACGAGCTCCTATAATTCACCCCTCCACTTT. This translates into CASSLNGGTSSYNSPLHF.

The CDR3 DNA reads TGTGCCAGCACCCGACGACAGGGGGGTTCACCCCTCCACTTT. Its translation is CASTRRQGGSPLHF. V is TRBV6-5 and J is TRBJ1-6; 9 bases are shared with TRBD1. Germline CDR1 MNHEY, CDR2 SVGAGI. The CDR3 has 14 residues. V shed 7 bases, J shed 9 bases, and the junction held 7 bases outside the gene matches.

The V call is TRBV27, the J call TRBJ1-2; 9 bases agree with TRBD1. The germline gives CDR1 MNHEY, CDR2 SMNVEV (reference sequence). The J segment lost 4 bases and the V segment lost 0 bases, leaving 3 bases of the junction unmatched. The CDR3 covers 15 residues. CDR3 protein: CASSLSDRGSYGYTF. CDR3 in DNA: TGTGCCAGCAGTTTATCGGACAGGGGAAGCTATGGCTACACCTTC.